Below are 17 T cell receptor beta chains sequenced from a single sample in a study of cytomegalovirus exposure and HLA in healthy donors. PCR involved 60 Vbeta and 13 Jbeta primers. Assay used: immunoSEQ multiplex PCR; TCRdb lists only in-frame clones, some missing. This table holds around 160,000 clones, roughly 80% found once. Sequencing was performed on PBMCs. These receptors were taken from a man in his forties in good health and CMV-seropositive.

This rearrangement joins TRBV5-5 to TRBJ2-1, with 11 positions matching TRBD2. This CDR3 comprises 18 residues. Trimming took 2 bases from V and 4 from J; bases not matched to a gene: 11. The germline V gene has CDR1 SGHKS and CDR2 YYEKEE (reference sequence). CDR3 protein: CASSLTRQGLAVYNEQFF. CDR3 DNA: TGTGCCAGCAGCTTAACTAGACAGGGACTAGCGGTTTACAATGAGCAGTTCTTC.

This chain uses TRBV9 with TRBJ2-5, with 8 bases fitting TRBD1. The germline CDR1 and CDR2 sequences are SGDLS and YYNGEE. This CDR3 comprises 16 residues. The J segment lost 3 bases and the V segment lost 0 bases, leaving 7 bases of the junction unmatched. CDR3 sequence reads: CASSVGPGGAEETQYF. DNA of the CDR3: TGTGCCAGCAGCGTAGGTCCAGGGGGCGCGGAAGAGACCCAGTACTTC.

About this clone: Compared with germline, one end of the junction differs, possibly owing to a read error. The chain is built from TRBV7-9 and TRBJ2-3, with 9 bases identical to TRBD1. In germline, CDR1 is SEHNR, CDR2 FQNEAQ (reference sequence). CDR3 length: 16 residues. CDR3 sequence reads: CSSIISGTGRGDTQYF. In DNA form, the CDR3 reads TGTTCCAGCATAATTTCGGGGACAGGGAGAGGAGATACGCAGTATTTT.

The V and J genes are TRBV29-1 and TRBJ1-1; 8 positions match TRBD1. The CDR3 has 13 amino acids. Germline V gene data show CDR1 as SQVTM and CDR2 as ANQGSEA. Trimming at V came to 7 bases and at J to 6 bases, leaving 10 bases not matched to a gene. The CDR3 DNA sequence: TGCAGCGATTCTCAGGGGGCCGGAGCTGAAGCTTTCTTT. Its protein is CSDSQGAGAEAFF.

This clone showed up just once. This sequence joins TRBV4-1 and TRBJ2-2; D possibly corresponds to TRBD1 (6 bases). The CDR3 consists of 13 residues. V lost 3 bases to trimming and J lost 6 bases, with 8 bases between them. The germline V gene has CDR1 MGHRA and CDR2 YSYEKL. The CDR3 nucleotides are TGCGCCAGCAGCCATCCAGGGGCCGGGGAGCTGTTTTTT. The encoded protein is CASSHPGAGELFF.

This clone came up a few times. The gene calls are TRBV19 and TRBJ2-3, with 8 bases matching TRBD1. Germline values: CDR1 LNHDA, CDR2 SQIVND (reference sequence). This CDR3 contains 15 residues. Unmatched junction bases numbered 8, after V lost 5 bases and J lost 4 bases. CDR3 residues: CASSHRTGTADTQYF. The CDR3 nucleotides are TGTGCCAGTAGTCATCGGACAGGGACGGCAGATACGCAGTATTTT.

J is TRBJ2-3 and V is TRBV5-6, with TRBD1 identical over 8 bases. Germline V gives CDR1 SGHDT, CDR2 YYEEEE. The V gene end was trimmed by 5 bases and the J gene end by 4 bases; junction bases not matched to a gene: 3. This CDR3 spans 13 amino acids. The CDR3, as DNA: TGTGCCAGCAGGCCAGGGGGCGCAGATACGCAGTATTTT. Translation: CASRPGGADTQYF.

The chain recombines TRBV4-3 with TRBJ1-2; 12 nucleotides line up with TRBD1. The V gene end was trimmed by 4 bases and the J gene end by 5 bases; junction bases not matched to a gene: 5. The CDR3 is made up of 15 amino acids. Per the germline V gene, CDR1 is LGHNA and CDR2 is YSLEER. CDR3 residues: CASSRGQGADYGYTF. The CDR3, as DNA: TGCGCCAGCAGCCGGGGACAGGGGGCTGATTATGGCTACACCTTC.

The rearrangement links TRBV11-3 to TRBJ2-1, with 9 bases matching TRBD1. CDR3 length equals 15 residues. The germline gives CDR1 SGHNT, CDR2 YENEEA. Unmatched junction bases numbered 3, after V lost 5 bases and J lost 1 base. This CDR3 is CASSRGQGSYNEQFF. In nucleotides, the CDR3 is TGTGCCAGCAGCCGAGGACAGGGGTCCTACAATGAGCAGTTCTTC.

The J gene is TRBJ1-2, the V gene TRBV2; 8 bases align to TRBD1. Unmatched junction bases numbered 7, after V lost 9 bases and J lost 4 bases. Germline V gene lookup returns CDR1 SNHLY and CDR2 FYNNEI. There are 13 residues in the CDR3. In DNA, the CDR3 is TGTGCCAGACAGGGGGGGAGTGGCTATGGCTACACCTTC. Amino acids: CARQGGSGYGYTF.

This rearrangement joins TRBV7-9 to TRBJ2-1, with D possibly being TRBD2 (5 bases). The CDR3 has 16 residues. CDR1 is SEHNR, CDR2 FQNEAQ, per germline (reference sequence). Deletions cut 5 bases from V and 6 bases from J, with 20 bases between. CDR3 amino acids: CASSARTSGRINEQFF. CDR3 nucleotides: TGTGCCAGCAGCGCTCGGACTTCCGGCCGCATCAATGAGCAGTTCTTC.

This clone came up a few times. The J gene is TRBJ2-5, the V gene TRBV19; maybe TRBD1 (5 bases). From germline, CDR1 is LNHDA and CDR2 SQIVND (reference sequence). Trimming removed 7 bases at V and 2 bases at J, with 20 bases between. The CDR3 contains 16 residues. The CDR3 region is CASTDDRSKPQETQYF. CDR3 nucleotide sequence: TGTGCCAGTACCGACGACAGAAGTAAACCTCAAGAGACCCAGTACTTC. Full variable domain (outside the CDR3, taken from reference TRBV19 and TRBJ2-5): DGGITQSPKYLFRKEGQNVTLSCEQNLNHDAMYWYRQDPGQGLRLIYYSQIVNDFQKGDIAEGYSVSREKKESFPLTVTSAQKNPTAFYLCASTDDRSKPQETQYFGPGTRLLVL.

The V gene is TRBV9, the J gene TRBJ2-1; 10 bases line up with TRBD2. Germline V gene lookup returns CDR1 SGDLS and CDR2 YYNGEE. The CDR3 sequence is 15 residues long. The trim removed 4 bases at V and 0 bases at J, leaving 1 base unmatched. Here the CDR3 DNA reads TGTGCCAGCAGCCTAGCGGGAGACTCCTACAATGAGCAGTTCTTC. Its protein is CASSLAGDSYNEQFF. Looking up the rest from reference TRBV9 and TRBJ2-1 gives the full variable domain: DSGVTQTPKHLITATGQRVTLRCSPRSGDLSVYWYQQSLDQGLQFLIQYYNGEERAKGNILERFSAQQFPDLHSELNLSSLELGDSALYFCASSLAGDSYNEQFFGPGTRLTVL.

The rearrangement joins TRBV6-4 to TRBJ2-1, with TRBD2 as a possible D gene (6 bases). Germline lookup yields CDR1 MRHNA and CDR2 SNTAGT. V was pared by 6 bases and J by 6 bases, with 21 bases between. CDR3 length: 16 residues. The CDR3 DNA reads TGTGCCAGCAGCGCCGGAGGTAGCGGATTACCCAATGAGCAGTTCTTC. It yields the protein CASSAGGSGLPNEQFF.

This clone was counted between two and nine times. The V gene is TRBV28, the J gene TRBJ2-2; the match to TRBD2 covers 9 bases. With V trimmed by 3 bases and J by 3 bases, 8 bases remained unmatched. The germline gives CDR1 MDHEN, CDR2 SYDVKM. CDR3 length equals 17 residues. CDR3 protein: CASSFTAGGIDTGELFF. In DNA form, the CDR3 reads TGTGCCAGCAGTTTTACGGCGGGAGGGATAGACACCGGGGAGCTGTTTTTT.

This chain's CDR3 is CASSFESGNTGELFF. Written as DNA, the CDR3 is TGCGCCAGCAGCTTTGAAAGCGGGAACACCGGGGAGCTGTTTTTT. The rearrangement links TRBV5-1 to TRBJ2-2; D is possibly TRBD2 (5 bases). Germline V lookup: CDR1 SGHRS, CDR2 YFSETQ. Trimming stripped 2 bases from V and 1 base from J, with 9 bases between. The CDR3 totals 15 residues.

The V and J genes are TRBV11-2 and TRBJ2-7, with D tentatively TRBD1 (5 bases). Trimming removed 5 bases from V and 4 bases from J, with 18 bases in between. Germline CDR1 is SGHAT and CDR2 is FQNNGV. The CDR3 length is 15 residues. The chain's CDR3 is CASSPSGQETYEQYF. In DNA, the CDR3 is TGTGCCAGCAGCCCGTCAGGGCAGGAAACTTACGAGCAGTACTTC.